This TCR beta chain came from a study of blood T cell repertoires in COVID-19. Turning to the study itself: T cells, B-cell-depleted T cells, or PBMCs provided the cDNA or gDNA that served as material.

Germline V gene sequence: CDR1 MNHEY, CDR2 SVGAGI. The CDR3 runs to 14 residues. Unmatched junction bases numbered 8, after V lost 6 bases and J lost 8 bases. Repertoires were generated with immunoSEQ multiplex PCR, while TCRdb's copy carries only in-frame clones and drops some. The table has more than 200,000 clones, 65% to 85% seen once. Sequenced: peripheral blood. The V and J genes are TRBV6-5 and TRBJ2-2; 8 nucleotides agree with TRBD1. The source of this sequence is a woman aged 40 to 50 with active or convalescent COVID-19. This CDR3 reads CASRAGQGVGELFF. The DNA of the CDR3 is TGTGCCAGCAGAGCCGGACAGGGAGTAGGGGAGCTGTTTTTT.